This is a list of T cell receptor beta chains from one sample in a study of blood T cell repertoires in COVID-19. Produced via immunoSEQ multiplex PCR; TCRdb's table is partial and in-frame only. Altogether fewer than 120,000 clones are present, roughly 82% being singletons, with the ten largest covering about 15%. The sample comprised peripheral blood. The origin of the receptors is a woman in her sixties with acute or convalescent COVID-19. Each CDR3 is given with its conserved first and last residue. The D gene is left open where the match is weak. Clone size is shown for a subset of rows, as once, few, many or a class of expanded clone.

abundance	d_gene	v_gene	j_gene	CDR3aa	CDR3nt
.	TRBD1	TRBV6-5	TRBJ1-5	CASLRGTGGQPQHF	TGTGCCAGCTTGAGGGGGACAGGGGGACAGCCCCAGCATTTT
.	TRBD1	TRBV6-1	TRBJ2-7	CASSDGTGAEQYF	TGTGCCAGCAGTGACGGGACAGGGGCCGAGCAGTACTTC
.	.	TRBV6-2/TRBV6-3	TRBJ1-1	CASSYGGALGEAFF	TGTGCCAGCAGTTACGGGGGGGCGCTGGGTGAAGCTTTCTTT
.	TRBD2	TRBV9	TRBJ2-1	CASSPPGLAPNEQFF	TGTGCCAGCAGCCCGCCGGGACTAGCCCCGAATGAGCAGTTCTTC
.	TRBD1	TRBV6-5	TRBJ2-7	CASSYGTGTGYEQYF	TGTGCCAGCAGTTACGGGACAGGGACGGGCTACGAGCAGTACTTC
.	TRBD2	TRBV7-3	TRBJ2-1	CASSPVSGGAGEQFF	TGTGCCAGCAGCCCCGTCAGCGGGGGGGCTGGTGAGCAGTTCTTC
.	.	TRBV27	TRBJ2-5	CASSLSKRWPGTQYF	TGTGCCAGCAGTTTATCTAAACGGTGGCCAGGGACCCAGTACTTC
.	.	TRBV12-5	TRBJ2-1	CASDLDSRPYNEQFF	TGTGCTAGTGATCTCGACAGCCGACCTTACAATGAGCAGTTCTTC
once	TRBD1	TRBV4-3	TRBJ1-5	CASSLTSQGPLRAQHF	TGCGCCAGCAGCCTCACTTCACAGGGGCCTCTCAGGGCCCAGCATTTT
.	TRBD1	TRBV19	TRBJ1-2	CASSTMGQRGDYGYTF	TGTGCCAGTAGTACCATGGGACAGAGGGGAGACTATGGCTACACCTTC
.	.	TRBV9	TRBJ1-6	CASSGGGTVSSYNSPLHF	TGTGCCAGCAGCGGCGGAGGGACGGTCAGCTCCTATAATTCACCCCTCCACTTT
.	.	TRBV4-3	TRBJ1-2	CASSQGQGYGGYTF	TGCGCCAGCAGCCAAGGCCAGGGCTATGGAGGCTACACCTTC
.	.	TRBV6-5	TRBJ1-1	CASRLQRNTEAFF	TGTGCCAGCAGGTTACAGAGGAACACTGAAGCTTTCTTT
.	TRBD2	TRBV10-3	TRBJ2-2	CAIRRAGGNTGELFF	TGTGCCATCAGGAGAGCGGGAGGTAACACCGGGGAGCTGTTTTTT
.	TRBD1	TRBV29-1	TRBJ2-6	CSVEDQGVSGANVLTF	TGCAGCGTTGAAGATCAGGGGGTTTCTGGGGCCAACGTCCTGACTTTC
.	.	TRBV5-1	TRBJ2-5	CASSLDRVQETQYF	TGCGCCAGCAGCTTGGACAGGGTCCAAGAGACCCAGTACTTC
.	TRBD1	TRBV6-6	TRBJ1-6	CASTEQGWNSPLHF	TGTGCCAGCACGGAACAGGGGTGGAATTCACCCCTCCACTTT
.	TRBD1	TRBV10-3	TRBJ2-1	CAISGRGQDYNEQFF	TGTGCCATCAGTGGCAGGGGACAGGACTACAATGAGCAGTTCTTC
once	.	TRBV29-1	TRBJ1-1	CSGYSTEAFF	TGCAGCGGTTACAGCACTGAAGCTTTCTTT
.	.	TRBV3-1/TRBV3-2	TRBJ1-4	CASSRWGTNEKLFF	TGTGCCAGCAGCCGGTGGGGCACTAATGAAAAACTGTTTTTT
.	.	TRBV5-1	TRBJ1-4	CASSREQGSNEKLFF	TGCGCCAGCAGCCGTGAGCAGGGGTCTAATGAAAAACTGTTTTTT
.	.	TRBV5-6	TRBJ1-4	CASSAETGGGEKLFF	TGTGCCAGCAGCGCCGAGACAGGCGGGGGTGAAAAACTGTTTTTT
once	TRBD1	TRBV5-4	TRBJ1-1	CASSTQDRDSFLAFF	TGTGCCAGCAGCACACAGGACAGGGACAGCTTTTTAGCTTTCTTT
.	.	TRBV7-2	TRBJ1-5	CASSLGVVVQPQHF	TGTGCCAGCAGCTTAGGAGTGGTCGTTCAGCCCCAGCATTTT
.	TRBD1	TRBV30	TRBJ1-1	CAWSAFRGTGGTEAFF	TGTGCCTGGAGTGCATTTCGGGGGACAGGGGGGACTGAAGCTTTCTTT
.	.	TRBV25-1	TRBJ1-2	CASSERHRSHGYTF	TGTGCCAGCAGTGAACGCCACAGGTCCCATGGCTACACCTTC
.	.	TRBV9	TRBJ2-3	CASSVLSTPDTQYF	TGTGCCAGCAGCGTACTATCCACCCCAGATACGCAGTATTTT
.	.	TRBV5-4	TRBJ1-2	CASSSVRGYYGYTF	TGTGCCAGCAGCTCCGTTCGGGGGTACTATGGCTACACCTTC
.	TRBD1	TRBV6-1	TRBJ1-2	CASSEKDRGDYGYTF	TGTGCCAGCAGTGAAAAAGACAGGGGAGACTATGGCTACACCTTC
.	TRBD1	TRBV30	TRBJ1-5	CAWSVLGGQPQHF	TGTGCCTGGAGTGTACTAGGGGGCCAGCCCCAGCATTTT
.	TRBD1	TRBV12-3/TRBV12-4	TRBJ1-5	CASSGQEAQPQHF	TGTGCCAGCAGCGGACAGGAGGCTCAGCCCCAGCATTTT
.	.	TRBV11-2	TRBJ2-5	CASSLRSARQETQYF	TGTGCCAGCAGCTTGAGGTCGGCTCGCCAAGAGACCCAGTACTTC
.	.	TRBV6-1	TRBJ1-4	CASSDYRTRDEKLFF	TGTGCCAGCAGTGATTACCGGACTCGGGATGAAAAACTGTTTTTT
.	.	TRBV5-5	TRBJ1-1	CAGSFYNRDTEAFF	TGTGCCGGCAGCTTTTATAATCGGGACACTGAAGCTTTCTTT
.	.	TRBV7-9	TRBJ1-2	CASSLPGNYGYTF	TGTGCCAGCAGCTTACCGGGGAACTATGGCTACACCTTC
few	.	TRBV28	TRBJ1-5	CASSLLNQPQHF	TGTGCCAGCAGTCTTCTGAATCAGCCCCAGCATTTT